This T cell receptor beta chain stems from a study of neurological immune-mediated disorders. The CDR3 is 12 residues long. V was clipped by 6 bases and J by 8 bases; unmatched bases: 4. In its sample, this clonotype was seen many times. The cDNA came from 5'RACE, which used 10-nucleotide random UMIs. MiXCR, run by TCRdb on the 5' RACE reads, gives a single entry per CDR3 protein. This table has around 67,000 distinct CDR3 sequences, 4% to 6% appearing once. The chain couples TRBV12-3 or TRBV12-4 to TRBJ1-5, with 7 positions matching TRBD1. This clonotype was sampled from a man aged 18 to 30 with multiple sclerosis. The specimen sequenced was PBMCs. The CDR3 is CASSSDREPQHF. The DNA of the CDR3 is TGTGCCAGCAGCTCAGACAGGGAGCCCCAGCATTTT.